These T cell receptor beta chains were read from a single sample in a study of T cell changes during pregnancy in multiple sclerosis. Assay: immunoSEQ multiplex PCR; the TCRdb copy retains only in-frame clones and omits some. The repertoire holds 36,000 or so clones, with about 88% as singletons. Sequences were derived from CD8+ T cells from peripheral blood mononuclear cells, sampled in the third trimester of pregnancy. The receptors shown here come from a female donor with multiple sclerosis, enrolled in a pregnancy study. Both conserved end residues are part of each CDR3. The D gene is left open where the match is weak. The size field is filled for only some rows; it gives once, few, many or a size class.

TRBV10-3	TRBJ1-4	-	-	TGTGCCACCGAAGACAGTAGTTTCCGTGAAAAACTGTTTTTT	CATEDSSFREKLFF
TRBV19	TRBJ2-3	-	-	TGTGCCAGTAGTATAGAACGTCGGGGAAGCACAGATACGCAGTATTTT	CASSIERRGSTDTQYF
TRBV7-7	TRBJ2-5	-	TRBD1	TGTGCCAGCAGCTTAGGACAGGGTGCGCCAGAGACCCAGTACTTC	CASSLGQGAPETQYF
TRBV27	TRBJ1-2	-	TRBD1	TGTGCCAGCAGTCCCCTGGGACAGGGGGCCATCTATGGCTACACCTTC	CASSPLGQGAIYGYTF
TRBV14	TRBJ1-3	-	-	TGTGCCAGCAGCCAAGGCGTCGCGTCCATGGGAAACACCATATATTTT	CASSQGVASMGNTIYF
TRBV5-4	TRBJ1-6	-	TRBD1	TGTGCCAGCAGCTCTGGGACAGTTGAAAATTCACCCCTCCACTTT	CASSSGTVENSPLHF
TRBV27	TRBJ2-1	once	-	TGTGCCAGCAGTTTAAGGAGAGCAGGGAATGAGCAGTTCTTC	CASSLRRAGNEQFF
TRBV27	TRBJ1-2	few	-	TGTGCCAGCAGTTTGTCACTTGCGCACTATGGCTACACCTTC	CASSLSLAHYGYTF
TRBV7-9	TRBJ2-1	-	TRBD2	TGTGCCAGCAGCCCTCTGAGCGGGAGCTACAATGAGCAGTTCTTC	CASSPLSGSYNEQFF
TRBV5-1	TRBJ2-1	-	TRBD1	TGCGCCAGCAGCCCTTCAGGGGGCAATGAGCAGTTCTTC	CASSPSGGNEQFF
TRBV6-5	TRBJ1-5	few	-	TGTGCCAGCAGTTACGGGGGGGAAGGCAATCAGCCCCAGCATTTT	CASSYGGEGNQPQHF
TRBV6-1	TRBJ2-1	medium-sized	TRBD1	TGTGCCAGCAGTGAAAGTGTAGGGACAGGGGCAAATGAGCAGTTCTTC	CASSESVGTGANEQFF
TRBV6-1	TRBJ2-3	-	TRBD2	TGTGCCAGCCGACCGGGCGGGAGTGACGCAGATACGCAGTATTTT	CASRPGGSDADTQYF
TRBV5-1	TRBJ1-2	-	TRBD1	TGCGCCAGCAGCCCCACTGCCACAGAACTCCCCGGGACAGGACATATCTATGGCTACACCTTC	CASSPTATELPGTGHIYGYTF
TRBV27	TRBJ2-1	-	TRBD1	TGTGCCAGCAGTTTAAGTTTGTGGGACAGCTACAATGAGCAGTTCTTC	CASSLSLWDSYNEQFF
TRBV7-9	TRBJ2-2	-	-	TGTGCCAGCAGCTTCGAAGCGGGCGGCCTAATCGGGGAGCTGTTTTTT	CASSFEAGGLIGELFF
TRBV6-4	TRBJ2-7	-	-	TGTGCCAGCAGTGACCGACTGCCGCGTAATGGCTACGAGCAGTACTTC	CASSDRLPRNGYEQYF
TRBV7-7	TRBJ2-3	few	TRBD1	TGTGCCAGCAGCCCGGGGACAGACACAGATACGCAGTATTTT	CASSPGTDTDTQYF
TRBV27	TRBJ2-7	-	TRBD1	TGTGCCAGCCAGTTATGGACAGGCTCCTACGAGCAGTACTTC	CASQLWTGSYEQYF
TRBV11-2	TRBJ2-1	-	-	TGTGCCAGCAGCCCTGGTGGGCAGACTACCACAAACTCCTACAATGAGCAGTTCTTC	CASSPGGQTTTNSYNEQFF
TRBV9	TRBJ2-1	-	-	TGTGCCAGCAGCGTAGAGGGGTGGGGGGGCTCCAATGAGCAGTTCTTC	CASSVEGWGGSNEQFF
TRBV10-3	TRBJ1-1	-	-	TGTGCCATCAGTGACGCACAGGGAGGGACTGAAGCTTTCTTT	CAISDAQGGTEAFF
TRBV7-6	TRBJ1-2	-	TRBD1	TGTGCCAGCAGCTTAGGTCCCGGAGGGGGCCTCTATGGCTACACCTTC	CASSLGPGGGLYGYTF
TRBV6-4	TRBJ2-6	-	TRBD1	TGTGCCAGCAGTGACGGACAGGGGGCAGATGGGGCCAACGTCCTGACTTTC	CASSDGQGADGANVLTF
TRBV12-5	TRBJ2-1	once	-	TGTGCTAGTGGGCTAGGGGCGGAGTTCAATGAGCAGTTCTTC	CASGLGAEFNEQFF
TRBV6-5	TRBJ2-1	-	TRBD2	TGTGCCAGCAGTTACTCGACTAGCTTTTACAATGAGCAGTTCTTC	CASSYSTSFYNEQFF